These 30 T cell receptor beta chains came from one sample sequenced in a study of T-cell reconstitution after alpha-beta-depleted transplantation in children. Unique molecular identifiers were incorporated during preparation of the TCRbeta library. MiXCR, applied by TCRdb to the PCR reads, yields one record per CDR3 protein. The sample has 300,000 to 400,000 distinct CDR3 sequences, 15% to 20% seen once; the top ten hold about 41%. The sample consisted of PBMCs, mostly from graft donor cells, taken 360 days after TCRalphabeta/CD19-depleted stem cell transplant. Every receptor here comes from a male patient aged 2 to 9 who had a stem cell transplant for acute lymphoblastic leukemia, so the T cells may come from the graft donor.

This clonotype was counted a few times. This chain links TRBV11-3 with TRBJ2-1; D uncertain. The V gene's germline CDR1 is SGHNT and CDR2 YENEEA. The CDR3 contains 14 residues. The germline V and J ends were trimmed by 0 bases and 8 bases, with 11 bases remaining between them. This chain's CDR3 is CASSLDPASHEQFF. DNA for the CDR3: TGTGCCAGCAGCTTAGATCCGGCTAGTCATGAGCAGTTCTTC.

The V call is TRBV12-3 or TRBV12-4, the J call TRBJ1-2; the D is unclear. CDR3 size: 14 residues. V was shortened by 6 bases and J by 1 base, with 12 bases between the two germline ends. The CDR3 DNA is TGTGCCAGCAGGCGAGAGGGTGGTAACTATGGCTACACCTTC. Translated: CASRREGGNYGYTF.

In its sample, this clonotype was seen a few times. J is TRBJ1-2 and V is TRBV27, with 9 bases matching TRBD1. Germline V gene lookup returns CDR1 MNHEY and CDR2 SMNVEV (reference sequence). The V segment lost 6 bases and the J segment 9 bases; nucleotides outside the gene matches: 8. This CDR3 has 13 residues. The CDR3 loop reads CASSPDRGIRYTF. Written as DNA, the CDR3 is TGTGCCAGCAGCCCCGACAGGGGGATACGCTACACCTTC.

The chain has TRBV12-3 or TRBV12-4 and TRBJ1-6; unclear D gene. The CDR3 has 15 residues. V was shortened by 1 base and J by 10 bases, with 14 bases between the two germline ends. CDR3 coding DNA: TGTGCCAGCAGTTTAGGACAAGGGAGGTACTCACCCCTCCACTTT. Residues: CASSLGQGRYSPLHF.

This clonotype has at least ten counts. The chain has TRBV9 and TRBJ1-4; tentative D call: TRBD1 (6 bases). Germline CDR1 reads SGDLS; CDR2 reads YYNGEE. The CDR3 totals 15 residues. The V end lost 3 bases, the J end lost 3 bases, and 12 bases lay between the germline ends. The CDR3 bases are TGTGCCAGCAGCGCCGCAGGGGCGTCTAATGAAAAACTGTTTTTT. Protein product: CASSAAGASNEKLFF.

The V and J genes are TRBV28 and TRBJ2-7; 9 bases line up with TRBD1. CDR1 MDHEN and CDR2 SYDVKM come from the germline V gene. This CDR3 spans 13 amino acids. V lost 6 bases, J lost 6 bases, and 6 bases stayed unmatched. In DNA, the CDR3 is TGTGCCAGCAGACGGGACAGGGTTCTCGAGCAGTACTTC. It encodes CASRRDRVLEQYF. Supplemented by reference TRBV28 and TRBJ2-7, the full variable domain reads DVKVTQSSRYLVKRTGEKVFLECVQDMDHENMFWYRQDPGLGLRLIYFSYDVKMKEKGDIPEGYSVSREKKERFSLILESASTNQTSMYLCASRRDRVLEQYFGPGTRLTVT.

This chain links TRBV5-1 with TRBJ2-2, with TRBD2 matching over 8 bases. The CDR3 spans 15 residues. Germline-derived CDR1 and CDR2 are SGHRS and YFSETQ. Trimming took 7 bases from V and 4 from J; bases not matched to a gene: 9. CDR3 sequence reads: CASLPTSAGTGELFF. For the CDR3, the DNA is TGCGCCAGCCTACCGACTAGCGCTGGCACCGGGGAGCTGTTTTTT. Drawing the rest from reference TRBV5-1 and TRBJ2-2, the complete variable domain is KAGVTQTPRYLIKTRGQQVTLSCSPISGHRSVSWYQQTPGQGLQFLFEYFSETQRNKGNFPGRFSGRQFSNSRSEMNVSTLELGDSALYLCASLPTSAGTGELFFGEGSRLTVL.

This clonotype has just a few counts. CDR3 sequence (DNA): TGTGCCAGCAGTTTACTAGCGGGAGGGCCGACGCAGTATTTT. Encoded protein: CASSLLAGGPTQYF. The chain carries TRBV7-9 and TRBJ2-3, with 13 bases lining up with TRBD2. CDR1 is SEHNR, CDR2 FQNEAQ, per germline (reference sequence). With 6 bases clipped from V and 9 bases from J, the junction kept 6 bases outside the gene matches. The CDR3 covers 14 residues.

The chain has TRBV5-1 and TRBJ2-1; 9 bases map to TRBD2. Germline V CDR1 and CDR2: SGHRS, YFSETQ. V shed 0 bases and J 3 bases; nucleotides not matched to a gene: 13. The CDR3 covers 19 residues. The CDR3 protein is CASSLAGTAAGGVYNEQFF. Here the CDR3 DNA reads TGCGCCAGCAGCTTGGCGGGGACGGCTGCGGGAGGGGTCTACAATGAGCAGTTCTTC.

This clonotype was recorded many times. The rearrangement links TRBV3-1 to TRBJ2-1; D is ambiguous. The V and J ends lost 1 base and 1 base respectively, with 8 bases between them. The germline CDR1 and CDR2 sequences are LGHDT and YNNKEL (reference sequence). CDR3 length: 15 residues. The CDR3 nucleotides read TGTGCCAGCAGCCAAGTGGCATTATCCTACAATGAGCAGTTCTTC. It codes for CASSQVALSYNEQFF.

V is TRBV19 and J is TRBJ2-7; tentative D call: TRBD1 (6 bases). V shed 4 bases and J shed 5 bases, with 15 bases lying between them. The CDR3 covers 14 residues. Germline assignment: CDR1 LNHDA and CDR2 SQIVND (reference sequence). DNA of the CDR3: TGTGCCAGTAGTACCTCCACAGGGATCGACGAGCAGTACTTC. Its translation is CASSTSTGIDEQYF.

As regards this clonotype: Because it lacks the conserved phenylalanine or tryptophan at the end, this CDR3 is likely a read error. Written as DNA, the CDR3 is TGTGCCAGCAGCCAACCTTCCGGACTAGCGGGAGGGCCGAAAGAGACCCAGTACTAC. Protein product: CASSQPSGLAGGPKETQYY. The rearrangement uses TRBV3-1 and TRBJ2-5; 15 bases fit TRBD2. The CDR3 covers 19 residues. V shed 2 bases and J 3 bases; nucleotides not matched to a gene: 10. CDR1 LGHDT and CDR2 YNNKEL come from the germline V gene (reference sequence).

The J gene is TRBJ1-6, the V gene TRBV12-3 or TRBV12-4; TRBD1 agrees at 9 bases. The CDR3 runs to 14 residues. The V and J ends lost 3 bases and 8 bases, in that order; junction bases with no gene match: 2. CDR3 DNA: TGTGCCAGCAGTTTGCGGACAGGGGATTCACCCCTCCACTTT. Encoded protein: CASSLRTGDSPLHF.

The chain recombines TRBV7-2 with TRBJ2-7, with D perhaps assigned TRBD1 or TRBD2 (5 bases each). V shed 5 bases and J shed 4 bases, with 12 bases lying between them. Germline assignment: CDR1 SGHTA and CDR2 FQGNSA. This CDR3 comprises 13 residues. For the CDR3, the DNA is TGTGCCAGCAGCCGGGACCCCCAATACGAGCAGTACTTC. As protein: CASSRDPQYEQYF.

This clonotype has a count of ten or more. V gene TRBV7-2 combines with J gene TRBJ2-2, with D perhaps matching TRBD2 (5 bases). Deletions cut 3 bases from V and 4 bases from J, with 9 bases between. Germline assignment: CDR1 SGHTA and CDR2 FQGNSA. This CDR3 spans 14 amino acids. The CDR3 protein is CASSFTRITGELFF. The CDR3, as DNA: TGTGCCAGCAGCTTCACTAGAATCACCGGGGAGCTGTTTTTT.

This clonotype appeared many times. The chain is built from TRBV28 and TRBJ2-1; tentatively, D is TRBD1 (5 bases). From germline, CDR1 is MDHEN and CDR2 SYDVKM. Trimming shortened V by 6 bases and J by 9 bases, and 15 bases separated the two germline ends. The CDR3 covers 13 residues. The CDR3 here is CASRLTGAVEQFF. CDR3 DNA: TGTGCCAGCAGACTTACTGGGGCGGTTGAGCAGTTCTTC.

This clonotype came up a few times. This rearrangement joins TRBV28 to TRBJ2-5; TRBD2 is a possible D gene (5 bases). This CDR3 is built from 16 residues. In germline, CDR1 is MDHEN, CDR2 SYDVKM. V was pared by 4 bases and J by 1 base, with 16 bases between. The CDR3 DNA follows: TGTGCCAGCAGTTCGGGGATTAGAGTGGGCCAAGAGACCCAGTACTTC. It is translated as CASSSGIRVGQETQYF.

The V gene is TRBV12-3 or TRBV12-4, the J gene TRBJ2-7; 7 positions agree with TRBD2. Unmatched junction bases numbered 8, after V lost 0 bases and J lost 3 bases. The CDR3 covers 16 residues. CDR3 DNA: TGTGCCAGCAGTTTAGCAACTAGCGTTCGCCTCTACGAGCAGTACTTC. Translation gives CASSLATSVRLYEQYF.

The V gene is TRBV18, the J gene TRBJ2-1, with D possibly matching TRBD1 (6 bases). Germline values: CDR1 KGHSH, CDR2 LQKENI. V shed 5 bases and J shed 2 bases, with 19 bases lying between them. CDR3 size: 17 residues. The CDR3 reads CASSIFSTGPTYNEQFF. The CDR3 bases are TGTGCCAGCTCAATATTCTCGACAGGTCCTACCTACAATGAGCAGTTCTTC.

V gene TRBV19 combines with J gene TRBJ2-1; 7 bases align to TRBD2. Germline trimming cut 5 bases from V and 2 bases from J; bases unmatched to any gene: 6. The CDR3 totals 15 residues. CDR1 and CDR2 from the germline V gene are LNHDA and SQIVND (reference sequence). Here the CDR3 reads CASSFAGAPYNEQFF. The CDR3, as DNA: TGTGCCAGTAGTTTTGCGGGAGCTCCCTACAATGAGCAGTTCTTC.

This chain links TRBV5-1 with TRBJ1-1; D is undetermined. With 0 bases removed from V and 1 base from J, the gap between germline ends came to 10 bases. Germline assignment: CDR1 SGHRS and CDR2 YFSETQ. The CDR3 is made up of 15 amino acids. The CDR3 is CASSLEGTENTEAFF. CDR3 in DNA: TGCGCCAGCAGCTTGGAGGGCACCGAGAACACTGAAGCTTTCTTT.

The chain couples TRBV12-3 or TRBV12-4 to TRBJ2-1; a possible D gene is TRBD2 (5 bases). Trimming removed 8 bases from V and 0 bases from J, with 11 bases in between. The CDR3 spans 14 residues. The CDR3 nucleotides are TGTGCCAGCCAAGGCGGGTTCTCCTACAATGAGCAGTTCTTC. It yields the protein CASQGGFSYNEQFF.

The gene calls are TRBV20-1 and TRBJ2-7; D is perhaps TRBD2 (7 bases). The CDR3 totals 13 residues. Germline CDR1 reads DFQATT; CDR2 reads SNEGSKA (reference sequence). V lost 6 bases and J 2 bases, leaving 14 bases between the germline ends. The chain's CDR3 is CSATRGGTYEQYF. The CDR3 DNA sequence: TGCAGTGCGACAAGGGGGGGGACCTACGAGCAGTACTTC.

This clonotype has a handful of counts. The rearrangement uses TRBV29-1 and TRBJ2-1; TRBD2 might be the D (6 bases). This CDR3 comprises 15 residues. CDR1 and CDR2 from the germline V gene are SQVTM and ANQGSEA. V shed 5 bases and J shed 4 bases, with 18 bases lying between them. DNA for the CDR3: TGCAGCGTTAACGGAGGGGCGGTTTCGTACAATGAGCAGTTCTTC. Translation gives CSVNGGAVSYNEQFF.

The J gene is TRBJ2-5, the V gene TRBV15; D remains unclear. Germline CDR1 is LNHNV and CDR2 is YYDKDF (reference sequence). Between the trimmed V and J ends, which lost 0 bases and 4 bases, there was a span of 9 bases. The CDR3 is 14 amino acids. CDR3 DNA sequence: TGTGCCACCAGCAGAGATCGGGCGTCAGAGACCCAGTACTTC. The encoded protein is CATSRDRASETQYF.

There are a few counts of this clonotype. V and J are TRBV4-3 and TRBJ2-1; no firm D call. There are 12 residues in the CDR3. Trimming removed 0 bases at V and 10 bases at J, with 7 bases between. Germline V gives CDR1 LGHNA, CDR2 YSLEER. DNA for the CDR3: TGCGCCAGCAGCCAAGATCGACGCGAGCAGTTCTTC. Translation: CASSQDRREQFF.

This clonotype appeared many times. V gene TRBV4-3 combines with J gene TRBJ2-1; possibly TRBD2 for D (5 bases). The CDR3 covers 19 residues. Trimming removed 0 bases from V and 0 bases from J, with 18 bases in between. Per the germline V gene, CDR1 is LGHNA and CDR2 is YSLEER. The CDR3, as DNA: TGCGCCAGCAGCCAAGAGGCGTGGCTAGCTGAGAGCTCCTACAATGAGCAGTTCTTC. Its protein product is CASSQEAWLAESSYNEQFF.

V usage is TRBV3-1 and J usage is TRBJ2-7; D is uncertain. The ends were cut back, 2 bases at V and 5 bases at J, with 10 bases in the middle. The CDR3 is 13 amino acids. Germline CDR1 is LGHDT and CDR2 is YNNKEL (reference sequence). CDR3 loop: CASSQPPMHEQYF. In DNA form, the CDR3 reads TGTGCCAGCAGCCAACCGCCTATGCACGAGCAGTACTTC.

In this sample, this clonotype turned up many times. This chain connects TRBV12-3 or TRBV12-4 to TRBJ2-1; D unclear. This CDR3 spans 14 amino acids. Trimming removed 3 bases from V and 2 bases from J, with 8 bases in between. The CDR3, as DNA: TGTGCCAGCAGTTTTGGGGTGACCTACAATGAGCAGTTCTTC. It translates to CASSFGVTYNEQFF.

Only a few counts were recorded for this clonotype. The chain has TRBV12-3 or TRBV12-4 and TRBJ2-7; TRBD1 agrees at 12 bases. The junction had 3 bases not matched to a gene; V was cut back by 4 bases and J by 5 bases. The length of the CDR3 is 14 residues. As DNA, the CDR3 is TGTGCCAGCAGTTCCGGGACAGGGGGCAACGAGCAGTACTTC. As protein: CASSSGTGGNEQYF.